This TCR beta chain was obtained from a study of T cell repertoires in cytomegalovirus infection. Across the study: Recently identified HLA-C-restricted and well-studied HLA-B-restricted CMV epitopes were used. CMV infection together with matching HLA type was indicated by public TCR beta signatures. General study points: Dominating the ex vivo response were HLA-C-restricted CMV-specific TCR beta clonotypes.

TCRdb re-called the reads through MiXCR, storing one row per CDR3 protein. The sample lists some 590,000 distinct CDR3 sequences, 40% occurring once. This clonotype was seen only a few times. Its target is not known. CDR1 SGHVS and CDR2 FNYEAQ come from the germline V gene. Losses at the gene ends were 0 bases for V and 4 bases for J; bases not matched to a gene: 5. CDR3 length equals 15 residues. The clonotype originates from a human donor in good health (CMV status not recorded). Some clones in this sample may be carry-over from other donors' samples. Sequenced material: cultured PBMCs, taken from culture after CMV antigen stimulation. The chain carries TRBV7-6 and TRBJ1-2, with TRBD1 identical over 7 bases. CDR3 DNA: TGTGCCAGCAGCTTAGCCGGCCGGGACAGCTATGGCTACACCTTC. It yields the protein CASSLAGRDSYGYTF.